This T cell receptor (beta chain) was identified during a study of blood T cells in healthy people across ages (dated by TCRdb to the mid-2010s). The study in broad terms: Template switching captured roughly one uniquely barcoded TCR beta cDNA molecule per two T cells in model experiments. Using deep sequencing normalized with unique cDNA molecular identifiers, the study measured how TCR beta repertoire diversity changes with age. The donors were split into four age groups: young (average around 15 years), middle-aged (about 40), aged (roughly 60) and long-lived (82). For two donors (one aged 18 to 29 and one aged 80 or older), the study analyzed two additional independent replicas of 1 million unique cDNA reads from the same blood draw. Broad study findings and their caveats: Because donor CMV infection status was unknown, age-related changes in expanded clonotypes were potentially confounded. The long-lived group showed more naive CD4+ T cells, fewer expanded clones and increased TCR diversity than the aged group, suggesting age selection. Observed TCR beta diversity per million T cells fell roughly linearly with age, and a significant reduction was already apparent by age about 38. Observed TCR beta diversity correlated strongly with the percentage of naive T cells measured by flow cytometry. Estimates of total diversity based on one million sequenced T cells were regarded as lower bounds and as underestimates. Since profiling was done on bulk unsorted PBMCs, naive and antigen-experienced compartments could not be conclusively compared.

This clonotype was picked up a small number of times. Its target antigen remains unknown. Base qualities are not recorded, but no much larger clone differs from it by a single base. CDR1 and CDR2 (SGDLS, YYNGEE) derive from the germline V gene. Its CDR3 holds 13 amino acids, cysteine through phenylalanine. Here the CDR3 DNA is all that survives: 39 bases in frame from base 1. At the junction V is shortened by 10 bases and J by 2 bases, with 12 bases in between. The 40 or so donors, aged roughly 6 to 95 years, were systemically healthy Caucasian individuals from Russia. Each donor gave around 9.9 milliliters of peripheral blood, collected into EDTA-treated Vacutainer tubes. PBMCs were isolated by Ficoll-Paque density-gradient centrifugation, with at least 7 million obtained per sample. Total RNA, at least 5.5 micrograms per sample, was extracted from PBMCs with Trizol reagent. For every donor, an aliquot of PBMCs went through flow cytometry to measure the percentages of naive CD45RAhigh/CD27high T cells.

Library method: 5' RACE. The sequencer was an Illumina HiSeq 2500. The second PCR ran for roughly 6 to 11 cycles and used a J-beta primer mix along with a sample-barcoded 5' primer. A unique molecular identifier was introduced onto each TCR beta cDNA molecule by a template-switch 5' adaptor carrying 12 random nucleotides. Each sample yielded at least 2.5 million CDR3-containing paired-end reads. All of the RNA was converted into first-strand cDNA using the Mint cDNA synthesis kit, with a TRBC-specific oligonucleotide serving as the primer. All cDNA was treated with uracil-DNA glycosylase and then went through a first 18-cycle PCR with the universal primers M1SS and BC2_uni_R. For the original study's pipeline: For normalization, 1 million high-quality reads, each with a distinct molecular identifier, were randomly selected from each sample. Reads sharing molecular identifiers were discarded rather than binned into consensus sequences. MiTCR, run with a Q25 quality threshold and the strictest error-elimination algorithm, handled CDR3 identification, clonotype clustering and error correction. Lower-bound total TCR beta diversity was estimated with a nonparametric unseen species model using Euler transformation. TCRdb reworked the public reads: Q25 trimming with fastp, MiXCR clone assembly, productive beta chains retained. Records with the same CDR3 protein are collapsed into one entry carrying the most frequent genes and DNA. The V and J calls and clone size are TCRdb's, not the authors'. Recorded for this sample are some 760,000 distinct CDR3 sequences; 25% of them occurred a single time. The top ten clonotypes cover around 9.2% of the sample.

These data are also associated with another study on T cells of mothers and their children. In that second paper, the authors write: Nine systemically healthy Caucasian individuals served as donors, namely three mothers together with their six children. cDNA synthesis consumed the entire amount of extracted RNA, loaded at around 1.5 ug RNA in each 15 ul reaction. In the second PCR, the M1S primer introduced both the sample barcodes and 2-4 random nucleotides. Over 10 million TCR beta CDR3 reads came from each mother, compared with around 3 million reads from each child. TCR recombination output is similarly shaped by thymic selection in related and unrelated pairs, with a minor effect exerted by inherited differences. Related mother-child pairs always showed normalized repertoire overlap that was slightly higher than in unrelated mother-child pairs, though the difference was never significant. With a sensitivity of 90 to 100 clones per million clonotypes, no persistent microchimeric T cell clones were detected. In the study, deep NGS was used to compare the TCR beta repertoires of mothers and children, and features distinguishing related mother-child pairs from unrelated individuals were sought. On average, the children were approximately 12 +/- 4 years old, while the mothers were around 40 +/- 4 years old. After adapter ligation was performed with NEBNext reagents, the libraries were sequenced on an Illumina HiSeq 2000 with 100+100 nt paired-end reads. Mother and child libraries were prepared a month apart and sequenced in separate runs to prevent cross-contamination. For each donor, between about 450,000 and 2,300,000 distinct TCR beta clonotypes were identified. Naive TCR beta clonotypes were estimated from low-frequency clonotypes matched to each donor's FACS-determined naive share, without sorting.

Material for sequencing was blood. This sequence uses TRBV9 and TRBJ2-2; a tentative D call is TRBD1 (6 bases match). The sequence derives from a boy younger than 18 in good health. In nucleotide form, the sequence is TGTGCCTGCGAGGACAGAAACACCGGGGAGCTGTTTTTT. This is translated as CACEDRNTGELFF.